The 21 T cell receptor beta chains below were found in one sample sequenced in a study of blood T cell repertoires in COVID-19. Clones were sequenced by immunoSEQ multiplex PCR, and TCRdb holds only the in-frame ones, with some missing. The table includes 130,000 or so clones, about 81% detected once. Sequencing used peripheral blood. The receptors here all came from a woman at least 80 years old with acute or convalescent COVID-19.

The CDR3 here is CASTPGQGRTEAFF. CDR3 nucleotide sequence: TGTGCCAGTACTCCGGGACAGGGGAGGACTGAAGCTTTCTTT. The chain recombines TRBV6-5 with TRBJ1-1; TRBD1 matches 10 bases. V lost 9 bases and J lost 5; bases outside the gene matches: 9. Germline V gene sequence: CDR1 MNHEY, CDR2 SVGAGI. The CDR3 totals 14 residues.

This chain connects TRBV15 to TRBJ1-5; 9 positions match TRBD1. The CDR3 extends over 16 amino acids. Germline V CDR1 and CDR2: LNHNV, YYDKDF (reference sequence). V shed 1 base, J shed 3 bases, and the junction held 4 bases outside the gene matches. CDR3 residues: CATSRGDRAFNQPQHF. DNA for the CDR3: TGTGCCACCAGCAGAGGGGACAGGGCTTTCAATCAGCCCCAGCATTTT.

The CDR3 region is CASSGDRRTSYEQYF. CDR3 nucleotides: TGCGCCAGCAGCGGGGACAGACGAACCTCCTACGAGCAGTACTTC. The chain employs TRBV4-3 and TRBJ2-7, with 7 positions matching TRBD1. Germline V gene sequence: CDR1 LGHNA, CDR2 YSLEER. The trim removed 5 bases at V and 0 bases at J, leaving 7 bases unmatched. CDR3 size: 15 residues.

The chain uses TRBV2 and TRBJ1-2; possible D gene TRBD1, 6 bases. Germline CDR1 SNHLY, CDR2 FYNNEI. V was pared by 5 bases and J by 4 bases, with 8 bases between. The CDR3 has 12 amino acids. The CDR3 region has the DNA TGTGCCAGCAGTTCGGACAGCTATGGCTACACCTTC. Translated: CASSSDSYGYTF.

This chain uses TRBV2 with TRBJ1-5, with D maybe TRBD1 (5 bases). Germline V gene lookup returns CDR1 SNHLY and CDR2 FYNNEI. CDR3 length: 14 amino acids. The germline V and J ends were trimmed by 4 bases and 2 bases, with 9 bases remaining between them. CDR3 nucleotide sequence: TGTGCCAGCAGTGTTAGGGGTGGCAATCAGCCCCAGCATTTT. Its protein product is CASSVRGGNQPQHF. The full variable domain, completed using reference TRBV2 and TRBJ1-5, is EPEVTQTPSHQVTQMGQEVILRCVPISNHLYFYWYRQILGQKVEFLVSFYNNEISEKSEIFDDQFSVERPDGSNFTLKIRSTKLEDSAMYFCASSVRGGNQPQHFGDGTRLSIL.

There are a few counts of this clone. The same CDR3 arises from other DNA sequences in this sample as well. V gene TRBV10-2 combines with J gene TRBJ1-2; 10 bases map to TRBD1. The trim removed 5 bases at V and 7 bases at J, leaving 7 bases unmatched. From germline, CDR1 is WSHSY and CDR2 SAAADI. The CDR3 is made up of 14 amino acids. The DNA for the CDR3 is TGCGCCAGCAGTCCCGGGACAGGGGTTGGTGGCTACACCTTC. This encodes CASSPGTGVGGYTF.

The chain is built from TRBV3-1 (or the pseudogene TRBV3-2) and TRBJ2-1; TRBD2 matches 15 bases. With 1 base clipped from V and 4 bases from J, the junction kept 8 bases outside the gene matches. The CDR3 sequence is 19 residues long. Per germline, CDR1 LGHDT and CDR2 YNNKEL (reference sequence). In DNA form, the CDR3 reads TGTGCCAGCAGCCAAGCGGGGGGACTAGCGGGGGGCCCTTACAATGAGCAGTTCTTC. This sequence encodes CASSQAGGLAGGPYNEQFF.

This chain links TRBV5-4 with TRBJ2-5; 7 positions agree with TRBD2. Unmatched junction bases numbered 18, after V lost 5 bases and J lost 2 bases. The CDR3 is made up of 18 amino acids. CDR1 SGHNT and CDR2 YYREEE come from the germline V gene (reference sequence). CDR3 in amino acids: CASSGGEAPGDRQETQYF. The CDR3 region has the DNA TGTGCCAGCAGTGGGGGGGAGGCCCCAGGCGATCGGCAAGAGACCCAGTACTTC. Based on the CDR3 plus reference TRBV5-4 and TRBJ2-5, the full variable domain is ETGVTQSPTHLIKTRGQQVTLRCSSQSGHNTVSWYQQALGQGPQFIFQYYREEENGRGNFPPRFSGLQFPNYSSELNVNALELDDSALYLCASSGGEAPGDRQETQYFGPGTRLLVL.

The chain employs TRBV7-2 and TRBJ2-3; 12 bases fit TRBD2. V shed 5 bases and J 6 bases; nucleotides not matched to a gene: 9. CDR3 size: 16 residues. The germline gives CDR1 SGHTA, CDR2 FQGNSA. The CDR3 sequence is CASSPELAGGSDTQYF. The CDR3 DNA reads as TGTGCCAGCAGCCCAGAACTAGCGGGGGGCAGTGATACGCAGTATTTT.

V is TRBV4-1 and J is TRBJ2-1; 12 bases line up with TRBD2. The CDR3 runs to 17 residues. J gave up 5 bases and V 6 bases, and 11 bases lay outside the gene matches. The germline V gene encodes CDR1 MGHRA and CDR2 YSYEKL. Here the CDR3 reads CASSKGLAGGRNNEQFF. The CDR3 bases are TGCGCCAGCAGTAAAGGTCTAGCGGGGGGGCGGAACAATGAGCAGTTCTTC.

The chain links TRBV7-2 to TRBJ1-2, with TRBD1 matching 9 bases. J gave up 5 bases and V 1 base, and 5 bases lay outside the gene matches. The CDR3 loop spans 15 amino acids. The germline V gene has CDR1 SGHTA and CDR2 FQGNSA. Written as DNA, the CDR3 is TGTGCCAGCAGCTTAGGGGGACAGGGCGGGTATGGCTACACCTTC. This sequence encodes CASSLGGQGGYGYTF.

The sample holds a few counts of this clone. The chain couples TRBV5-6 to TRBJ2-3; TRBD2 agrees at 8 bases. With 4 bases clipped from V and 0 bases from J, the junction kept 4 bases outside the gene matches. The CDR3 spans 15 residues. Germline loops: CDR1 SGHDT, CDR2 YYEEEE. The CDR3 here is CASSPGGRSTDTQYF. Written as DNA, the CDR3 is TGTGCCAGCAGCCCGGGCGGGAGGAGCACAGATACGCAGTATTTT. Full variable domain (outside the CDR3, taken from reference TRBV5-6 and TRBJ2-3): DAGVTQSPTHLIKTRGQQVTLRCSPKSGHDTVSWYQQALGQGPQFIFQYYEEEERQRGNFPDRFSGHQFPNYSSELNVNALLLGDSALYLCASSPGGRSTDTQYFGPGTRLTVL.

This clone was counted a few times. The chain has TRBV15 and TRBJ2-2; D possibly corresponds to TRBD2 (6 bases). The CDR3 has 16 amino acids. Per germline, CDR1 LNHNV and CDR2 YYDKDF (reference sequence). The V gene lost 0 bases and the J gene lost 4 bases, with 12 bases spanning the gap. The chain's CDR3 is CATSRDPPTSTGELFF. CDR3 in DNA: TGTGCCACCAGCAGAGATCCTCCGACTAGCACCGGGGAGCTGTTTTTT.

This sequence joins TRBV11-2 and TRBJ2-7, with TRBD1 matching 7 bases. The CDR3 sequence is 14 residues long. Unmatched junction bases numbered 4, after V lost 3 bases and J lost 2 bases. CDR1 and CDR2 from the germline V gene are SGHAT and FQNNGV. DNA of the CDR3: TGTGCCAGCAGCTTCGGGGACAGTGCCTACGAGCAGTACTTC. Translated, it gives CASSFGDSAYEQYF.

This chain links TRBV7-2 with TRBJ2-7, with a tentative D call TRBD1 (7 bases). Germline V gene lookup returns CDR1 SGHTA and CDR2 FQGNSA. This CDR3 contains 15 residues. With 5 bases removed from V and 2 bases from J, the gap between germline ends came to 16 bases. The CDR3 loop reads CASSPQGDFAYEQYF. CDR3 bases: TGTGCCAGCAGCCCTCAGGGGGACTTCGCCTACGAGCAGTACTTC.

The chain employs TRBV4-1 and TRBJ2-7, with a possible D match to TRBD1 (5 bases). Germline V gives CDR1 MGHRA, CDR2 YSYEKL. The V end was cut by 4 bases, the J end by 4 bases, with 17 bases between. The CDR3 spans 15 residues. The CDR3 DNA sequence: TGCGCCAGCAGCCGCGCCTCGGACACCAATTACGAGCAGTACTTC. Its protein is CASSRASDTNYEQYF.

This CDR3 reads CASTDPEGKGDTQYF. DNA for the CDR3: TGTGCCAGCACTGACCCGGAGGGGAAGGGAGATACGCAGTATTTT. This chain joins TRBV25-1 and TRBJ2-3, with D possibly TRBD2 on 6 matching bases. Germline V gene data show CDR1 as MGHDK and CDR2 as SYGVNS. The V end was cut by 7 bases, the J end by 5 bases, with 19 bases between. This CDR3 spans 15 amino acids.

CDR3 bases: TGTGCCAGTAGTGCTTATCCGGGACAGGGGGCAGATACGCAGTATTTT. It specifies CASSAYPGQGADTQYF. The rearrangement links TRBV19 to TRBJ2-3, with 11 bases identical to TRBD1. The germline V gene encodes CDR1 LNHDA and CDR2 SQIVND (reference sequence). The CDR3 spans 16 residues. With V trimmed by 5 bases and J by 4 bases, 8 bases remained unmatched.

This sequence joins TRBV24-1 and TRBJ2-2; D may be TRBD1 (6 bases). Germline V gene lookup returns CDR1 KGHDR and CDR2 SFDVKD. This CDR3 has 15 amino acids. V was pared by 4 bases and J by 2 bases, with 10 bases between. CDR3 coding DNA: TGTGCCACCAGTGAATCAGGGGCCAACACCGGGGAGCTGTTTTTT. This translates into CATSESGANTGELFF.

V gene TRBV5-4 combines with J gene TRBJ2-7, with D perhaps matching TRBD1 (5 bases). The germline V and J ends were trimmed by 0 bases and 4 bases, with 14 bases remaining between them. Per germline, CDR1 SGHNT and CDR2 YYREEE (reference sequence). CDR3 length: 15 amino acids. The CDR3 region has the DNA TGTGCCAGCAGCTTGGGCGGCAGGGATTTATACGAGCAGTACTTC. Its protein product is CASSLGGRDLYEQYF.

The rearrangement links TRBV30 to TRBJ2-7, with 10 bases matching TRBD1. CDR1 GTSNPN and CDR2 SVGIG come from the germline V gene (reference sequence). The J segment lost 3 bases and the V segment lost 1 base, leaving 3 bases of the junction unmatched. The CDR3 totals 14 residues. CDR3 nucleotide sequence: TGTGCCTGGAGTGGGGGACAGGGGTTCTACGAGCAGTACTTC. Encoded protein: CAWSGGQGFYEQYF. The entire variable domain, with the rest obtained from reference TRBV30 and TRBJ2-7, is as follows: SQTIHQWPATLVQPVGSPLSLECTVEGTSNPNLYWYRQAAGRGLQLLFYSVGIGQISSEVPQNLSASRPQDRQFILSSKKLLLSDSGFYLCAWSGGQGFYEQYFGPGTRLTVT.